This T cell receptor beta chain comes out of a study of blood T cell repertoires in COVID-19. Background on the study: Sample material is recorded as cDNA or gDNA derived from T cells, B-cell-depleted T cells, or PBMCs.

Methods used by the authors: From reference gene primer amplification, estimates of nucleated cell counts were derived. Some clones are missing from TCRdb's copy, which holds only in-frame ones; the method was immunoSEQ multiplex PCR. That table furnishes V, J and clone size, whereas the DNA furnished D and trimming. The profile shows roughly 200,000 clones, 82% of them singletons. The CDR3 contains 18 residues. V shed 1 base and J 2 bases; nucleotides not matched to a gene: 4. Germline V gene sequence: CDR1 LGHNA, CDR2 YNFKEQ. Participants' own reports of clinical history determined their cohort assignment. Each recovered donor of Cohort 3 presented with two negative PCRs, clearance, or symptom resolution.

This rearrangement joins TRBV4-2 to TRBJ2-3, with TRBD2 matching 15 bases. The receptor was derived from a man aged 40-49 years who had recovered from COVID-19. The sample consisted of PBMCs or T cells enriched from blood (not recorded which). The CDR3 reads CASSQAGLAGGLTDTQYF. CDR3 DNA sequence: TGTGCCAGCAGCCAAGCGGGACTAGCGGGAGGACTCACAGATACGCAGTATTTT.